This T cell receptor beta chain came from a study of cytomegalovirus exposure and HLA in healthy donors. Study outcomes and limitations: Across HLA loci, a later analysis found differing TCR association rates, with DRB1 most and HLA-C fewest.

The primer mix had 60 Vbeta and 13 Jbeta primers. Libraries were prepared by immunoSEQ multiplex PCR; TCRdb keeps only in-frame clonotypes and omits some of them. The sample records about 100,000 clones, more than 65% being singletons. The CDR3 covers 15 residues. Trimming left V 0 bases short and J 2 bases short, with 10 bases between. Germline CDR1 MNHEY, CDR2 SMNVEV (reference sequence). Worth noting for this clone: Its specificity is unknown.

The V gene is TRBV27, the J gene TRBJ1-1; a possible D gene is TRBD1 (6 bases). Sample: PBMCs. This receptor was obtained from a young woman in good health and CMV-seropositive. The CDR3 loop reads CASSLSGAPNTEAFF. CDR3 in DNA: TGTGCCAGCAGTTTATCGGGGGCCCCTAACACTGAAGCTTTCTTT.